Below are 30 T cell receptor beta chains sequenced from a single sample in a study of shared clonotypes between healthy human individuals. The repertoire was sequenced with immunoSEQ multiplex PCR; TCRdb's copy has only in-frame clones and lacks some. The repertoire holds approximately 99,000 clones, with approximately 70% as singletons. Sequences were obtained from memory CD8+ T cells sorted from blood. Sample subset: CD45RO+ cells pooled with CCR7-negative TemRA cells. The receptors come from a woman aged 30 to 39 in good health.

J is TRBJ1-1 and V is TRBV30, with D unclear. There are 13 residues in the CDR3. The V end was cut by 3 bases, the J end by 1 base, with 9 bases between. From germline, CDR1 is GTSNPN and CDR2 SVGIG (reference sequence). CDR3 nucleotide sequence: TGTGCCTGGAGCGGGGTGGCGAACACTGAAGCTTTCTTT. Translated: CAWSGVANTEAFF. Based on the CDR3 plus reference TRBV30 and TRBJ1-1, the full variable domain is SQTIHQWPATLVQPVGSPLSLECTVEGTSNPNLYWYRQAAGRGLQLLFYSVGIGQISSEVPQNLSASRPQDRQFILSSKKLLLSDSGFYLCAWSGVANTEAFFGQGTRLTVV.

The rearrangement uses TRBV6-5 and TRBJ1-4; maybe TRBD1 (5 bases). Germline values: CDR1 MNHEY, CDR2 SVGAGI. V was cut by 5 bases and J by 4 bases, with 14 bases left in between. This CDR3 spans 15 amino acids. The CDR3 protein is CASSPYRSNNEKLFF. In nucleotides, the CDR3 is TGTGCCAGCAGTCCTTACAGGTCGAATAATGAAAAACTGTTTTTT.

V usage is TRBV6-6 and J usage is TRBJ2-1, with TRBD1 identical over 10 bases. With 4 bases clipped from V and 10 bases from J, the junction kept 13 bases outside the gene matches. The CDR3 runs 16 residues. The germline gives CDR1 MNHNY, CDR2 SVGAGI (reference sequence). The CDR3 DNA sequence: TGTGCCAGCAGTTCCCCCAGGACAGACAGGGGGCAAGAGCAGTTCTTC. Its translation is CASSSPRTDRGQEQFF.

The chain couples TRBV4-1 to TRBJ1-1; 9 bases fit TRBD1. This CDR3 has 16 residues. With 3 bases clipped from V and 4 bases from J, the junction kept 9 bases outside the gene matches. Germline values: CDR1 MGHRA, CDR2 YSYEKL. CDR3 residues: CASSQITGTGSTEAFF. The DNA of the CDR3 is TGCGCCAGCAGCCAGATAACCGGGACAGGGAGCACTGAAGCTTTCTTT.

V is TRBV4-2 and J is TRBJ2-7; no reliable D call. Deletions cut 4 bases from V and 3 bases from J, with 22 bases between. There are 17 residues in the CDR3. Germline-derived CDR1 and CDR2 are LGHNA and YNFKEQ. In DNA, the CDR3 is TGTGCCAGCAGCCGCACGCTAGAGACGGGCCCCAGCTACGAGCAGTACTTC. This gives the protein CASSRTLETGPSYEQYF.

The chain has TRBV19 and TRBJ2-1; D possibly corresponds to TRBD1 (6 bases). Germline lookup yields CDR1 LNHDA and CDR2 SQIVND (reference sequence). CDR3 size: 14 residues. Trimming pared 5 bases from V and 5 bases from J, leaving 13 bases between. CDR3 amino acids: CASSFRSGDNEQFF. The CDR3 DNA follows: TGTGCCAGTAGTTTTAGGTCAGGGGACAATGAGCAGTTCTTC.

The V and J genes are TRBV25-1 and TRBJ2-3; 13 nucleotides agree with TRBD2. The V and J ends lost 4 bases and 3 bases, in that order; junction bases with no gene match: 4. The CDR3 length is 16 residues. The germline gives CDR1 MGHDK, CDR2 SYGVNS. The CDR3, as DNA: TGTGCCAGCAGTGCCGGACTAGCGGGAGAAACAGATACGCAGTATTTT. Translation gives CASSAGLAGETDTQYF.

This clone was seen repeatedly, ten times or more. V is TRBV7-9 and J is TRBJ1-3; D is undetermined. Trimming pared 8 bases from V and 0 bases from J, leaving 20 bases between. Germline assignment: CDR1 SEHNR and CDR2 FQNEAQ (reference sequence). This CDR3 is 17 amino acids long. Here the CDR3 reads CASHSTWRGYSGNTIYF. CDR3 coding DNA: TGTGCCAGCCACTCCACCTGGCGGGGTTACTCTGGAAACACCATATATTTT.

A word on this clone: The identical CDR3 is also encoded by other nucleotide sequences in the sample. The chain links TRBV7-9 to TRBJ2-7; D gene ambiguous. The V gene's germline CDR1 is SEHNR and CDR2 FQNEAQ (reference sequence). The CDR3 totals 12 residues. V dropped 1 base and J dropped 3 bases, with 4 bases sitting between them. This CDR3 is CASSLGVYEQYF. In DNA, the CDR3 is TGTGCCAGCAGCTTAGGGGTCTACGAGCAGTACTTC.

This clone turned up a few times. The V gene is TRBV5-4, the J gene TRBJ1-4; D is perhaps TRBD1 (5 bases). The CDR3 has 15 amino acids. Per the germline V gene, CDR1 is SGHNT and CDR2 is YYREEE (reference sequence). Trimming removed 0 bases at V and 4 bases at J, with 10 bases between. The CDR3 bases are TGTGCCAGCAGCTTGGGTTTGGGGGGTAATGAAAAACTGTTTTTT. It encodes CASSLGLGGNEKLFF. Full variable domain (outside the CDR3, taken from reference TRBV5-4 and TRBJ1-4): ETGVTQSPTHLIKTRGQQVTLRCSSQSGHNTVSWYQQALGQGPQFIFQYYREEENGRGNFPPRFSGLQFPNYSSELNVNALELDDSALYLCASSLGLGGNEKLFFGSGTQLSVL.

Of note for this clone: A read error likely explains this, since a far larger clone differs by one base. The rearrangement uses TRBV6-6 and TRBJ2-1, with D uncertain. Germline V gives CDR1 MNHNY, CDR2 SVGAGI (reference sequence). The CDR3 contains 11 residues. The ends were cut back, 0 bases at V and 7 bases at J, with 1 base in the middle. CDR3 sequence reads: CASSYSNEQFF. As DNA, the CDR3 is TGTGCCAGCAGTTACTCAAATGAGCAGTTCTTC.

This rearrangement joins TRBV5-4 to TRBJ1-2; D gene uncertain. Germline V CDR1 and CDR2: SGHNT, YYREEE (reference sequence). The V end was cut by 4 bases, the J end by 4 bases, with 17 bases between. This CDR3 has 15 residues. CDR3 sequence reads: CASSPEGGSGYGYTF. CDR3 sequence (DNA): TGTGCCAGCAGCCCCGAGGGTGGATCGGGCTATGGCTACACCTTC.

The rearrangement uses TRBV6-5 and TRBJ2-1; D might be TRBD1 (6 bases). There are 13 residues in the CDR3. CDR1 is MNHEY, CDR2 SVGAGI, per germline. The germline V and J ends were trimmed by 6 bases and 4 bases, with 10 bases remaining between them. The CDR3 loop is CASSPGHYNEQFF. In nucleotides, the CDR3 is TGTGCCAGCAGCCCGGGACATTACAATGAGCAGTTCTTC.

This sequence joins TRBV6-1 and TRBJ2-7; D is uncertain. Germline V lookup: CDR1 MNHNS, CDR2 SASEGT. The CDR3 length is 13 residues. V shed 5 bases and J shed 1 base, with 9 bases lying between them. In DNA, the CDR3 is TGTGCCAGCAGTCCCGGACGATCCTACGAGCAGTACTTC. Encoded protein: CASSPGRSYEQYF.

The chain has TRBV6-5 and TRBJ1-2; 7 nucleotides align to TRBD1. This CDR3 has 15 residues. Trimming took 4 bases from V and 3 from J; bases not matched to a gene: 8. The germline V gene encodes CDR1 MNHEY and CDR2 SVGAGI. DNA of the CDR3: TGTGCCAGCAGTTTGTCCACGACAGGGCACTATGGCTACACCTTC. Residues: CASSLSTTGHYGYTF.

The CDR3 DNA reads as TGTGCCAGCAGTGTCTCCGGGCCCTCCTCCGGGGCCACTGAAGCTTTCTTT. This encodes CASSVSGPSSGATEAFF. This chain connects TRBV25-1 to TRBJ1-1; possibly TRBD1 for D (5 bases). V lost 4 bases and J lost 4, with 22 bases in between. The CDR3 length is 17 residues. Germline CDR1 MGHDK, CDR2 SYGVNS.

CDR3 nucleotides: TGTGCCATCAGTGAGAGGATCCAACCGGCAGGTGGGACAGGGCCCCTCTACACCTTC. This codes for CAISERIQPAGGTGPLYTF. V usage is TRBV10-3 and J usage is TRBJ1-2, with 9 positions matching TRBD1. The CDR3 consists of 19 residues. V dropped 2 bases and J dropped 10; count of bases not matched to a gene: 23. Per the germline V gene, CDR1 is ENHRY and CDR2 is SYGVKD.

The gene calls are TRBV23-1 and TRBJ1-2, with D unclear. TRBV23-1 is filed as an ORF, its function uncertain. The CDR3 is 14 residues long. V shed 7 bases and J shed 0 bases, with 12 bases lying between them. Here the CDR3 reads CASICPGTNYGYTF. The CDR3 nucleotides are TGCGCCAGCATCTGTCCCGGGACTAACTATGGCTACACCTTC.

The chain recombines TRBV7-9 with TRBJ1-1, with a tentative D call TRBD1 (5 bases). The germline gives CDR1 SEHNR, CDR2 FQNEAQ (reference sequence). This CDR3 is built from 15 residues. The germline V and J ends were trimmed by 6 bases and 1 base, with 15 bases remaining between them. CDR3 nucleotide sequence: TGTGCCAGCAGGACGGGCCTCCAGGGGAACACTGAAGCTTTCTTT. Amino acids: CASRTGLQGNTEAFF.

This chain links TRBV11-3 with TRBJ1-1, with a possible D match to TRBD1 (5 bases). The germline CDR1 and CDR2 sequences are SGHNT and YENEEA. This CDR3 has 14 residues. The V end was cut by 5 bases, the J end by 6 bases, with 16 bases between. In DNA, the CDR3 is TGTGCCAGCAGCGAAACCGGGACGTTTCCTGAAGCTTTCTTT. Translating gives CASSETGTFPEAFF.

The CDR3 protein is CASTQSGLETQYF. The DNA for the CDR3 is TGTGCCAGCACCCAGAGCGGGTTGGAGACCCAGTACTTC. The chain is built from TRBV13 and TRBJ2-5; weak D call: TRBD2 (6 bases). Germline V gene data show CDR1 as PRHDT and CDR2 as FYEKMQ (reference sequence). The CDR3 contains 13 residues. Trimming removed 7 bases at V and 5 bases at J, with 14 bases between.

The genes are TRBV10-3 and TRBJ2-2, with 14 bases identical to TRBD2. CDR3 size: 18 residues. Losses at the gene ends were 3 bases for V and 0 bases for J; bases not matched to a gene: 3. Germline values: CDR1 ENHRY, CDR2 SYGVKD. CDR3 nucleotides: TGTGCCATCAGTGACTCGGGACTAGCGGGAGCGAACACCGGGGAGCTGTTTTTT. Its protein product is CAISDSGLAGANTGELFF.

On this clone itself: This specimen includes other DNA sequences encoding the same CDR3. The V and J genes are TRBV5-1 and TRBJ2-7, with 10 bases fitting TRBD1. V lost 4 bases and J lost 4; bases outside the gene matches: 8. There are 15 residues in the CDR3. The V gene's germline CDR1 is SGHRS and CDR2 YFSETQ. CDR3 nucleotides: TGCGCCAGCAGCGACCGGACAGGGGGATTGTACGAGCAGTACTTC. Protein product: CASSDRTGGLYEQYF. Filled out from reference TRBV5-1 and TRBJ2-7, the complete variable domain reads KAGVTQTPRYLIKTRGQQVTLSCSPISGHRSVSWYQQTPGQGLQFLFEYFSETQRNKGNFPGRFSGRQFSNSRSEMNVSTLELGDSALYLCASSDRTGGLYEQYFGPGTRLTVT.

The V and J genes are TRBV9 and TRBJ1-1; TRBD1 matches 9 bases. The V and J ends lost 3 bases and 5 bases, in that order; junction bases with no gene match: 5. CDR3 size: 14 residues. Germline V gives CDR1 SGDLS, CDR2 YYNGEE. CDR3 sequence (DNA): TGTGCCAGCAGCGCGGGACAGGGAGGGACTGAAGCTTTCTTT. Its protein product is CASSAGQGGTEAFF.

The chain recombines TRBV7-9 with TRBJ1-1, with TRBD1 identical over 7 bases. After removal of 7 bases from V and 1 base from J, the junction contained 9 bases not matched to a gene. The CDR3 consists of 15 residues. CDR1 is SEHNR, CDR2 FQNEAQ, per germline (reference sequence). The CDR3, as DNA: TGTGCCAGCATCATGACAGGGCTAGGGAACACTGAAGCTTTCTTT. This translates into CASIMTGLGNTEAFF.

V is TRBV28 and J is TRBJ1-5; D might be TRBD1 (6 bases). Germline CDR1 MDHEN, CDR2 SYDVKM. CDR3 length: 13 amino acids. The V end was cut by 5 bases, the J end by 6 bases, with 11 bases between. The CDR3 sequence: CASSTGTLQPQHF. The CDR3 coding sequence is TGTGCCAGCAGTACCGGGACACTTCAGCCCCAGCATTTT.

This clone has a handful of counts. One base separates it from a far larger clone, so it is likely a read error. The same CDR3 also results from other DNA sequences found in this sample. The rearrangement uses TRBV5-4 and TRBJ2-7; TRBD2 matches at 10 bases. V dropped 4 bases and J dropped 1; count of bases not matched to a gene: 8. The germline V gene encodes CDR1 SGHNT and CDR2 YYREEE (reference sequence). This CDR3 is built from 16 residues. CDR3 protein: CASSQGLAVSSYEQYF. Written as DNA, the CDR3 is TGTGCCAGCAGCCAAGGACTAGCGGTTTCATCCTACGAGCAGTACTTC.

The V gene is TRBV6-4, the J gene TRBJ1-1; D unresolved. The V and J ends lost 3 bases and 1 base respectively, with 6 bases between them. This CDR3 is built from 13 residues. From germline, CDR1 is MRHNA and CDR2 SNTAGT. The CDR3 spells CASSERPNTEAFF. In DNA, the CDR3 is TGTGCCAGCAGTGAGCGGCCGAACACTGAAGCTTTCTTT.

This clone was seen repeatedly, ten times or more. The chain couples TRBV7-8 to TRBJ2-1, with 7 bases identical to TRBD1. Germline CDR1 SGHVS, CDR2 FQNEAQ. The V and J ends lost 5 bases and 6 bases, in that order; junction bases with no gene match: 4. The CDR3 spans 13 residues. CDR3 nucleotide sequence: TGTGCCAGCAGCCGGGGACAGTTCAATGAGCAGTTCTTC. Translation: CASSRGQFNEQFF.

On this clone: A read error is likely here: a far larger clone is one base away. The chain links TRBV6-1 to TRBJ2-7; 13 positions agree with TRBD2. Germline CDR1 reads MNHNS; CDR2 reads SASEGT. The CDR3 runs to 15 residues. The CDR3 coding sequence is TGTGCCAACAGTGAAAGGACTAGCGGGAGCTACGAGCAGTACTTC. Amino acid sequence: CANSERTSGSYEQYF.